In its sample, the clone carrying this T cell receptor beta chain was seen many times. What the library attached to individual cDNA molecules were unique molecular identifiers. From the RACE reads, TCRdb called clonotypes with MiXCR, one entry per CDR3 protein. The sample contains around 71,000 distinct CDR3 sequences, around 9.5% of which appear only once. Sample time point: patch test 1, 2 weeks after DPC sensitization. The treatment: therapeutic diphenylcyclopropenone sensitization with weekly scalp DPC. The total RNA was obtained from whole blood that was not fractionated. Per the germline V gene, CDR1 is SGHVS and CDR2 is FNYEAQ. Trimming left V 5 bases short and J 3 bases short, with 13 bases between. CDR3 length equals 15 residues. This specimen comes from a study of human T cells and chemical hapten exposure. Across the whole study: Cases of alopecia areata, totalis or universalis occurred in a predominantly female patient group.

The sample in question was whole blood, obtained in connection with sensitization to the hapten diphenylcyclopropenone (DPC). The sequence derives from a woman between 35 and 50 years old with alopecia areata. Some clones in this sample may be carry-over from other donors' samples. The chain recombines TRBV7-6 with TRBJ2-2; no clear D gene. CDR3 region: CASSRTGPYTGELFF. The CDR3 bases are TGTGCCAGCAGCCGCACCGGGCCCTACACCGGGGAGCTGTTTTTT.